Below, one T cell receptor (beta chain) is given with its context. Only in-frame clones appear in the TCRdb table, and some are missing; sequencing was by immunoSEQ multiplex PCR. This repertoire shows 150,000 to 200,000 clones, around 92% found once; its top ten account for about 1.4%. This sample was taken from a study of control samples from healthy donors and cancer patients. V lost 7 bases to trimming and J lost 0 bases; unmatched junction nucleotides: 3. The CDR3 runs to 14 residues. CDR1 LNHDA and CDR2 SQIVND come from the germline V gene (reference sequence). The chain joins TRBV19 to TRBJ2-3; the match to TRBD1 covers 8 bases. The receptor comes from a woman under 40 in good health. Sequenced material: blood. DNA for the CDR3: TGTGCCAGTAAAAGGGACAGGAGCACAGATACGCAGTATTTT. It encodes CASKRDRSTDTQYF.